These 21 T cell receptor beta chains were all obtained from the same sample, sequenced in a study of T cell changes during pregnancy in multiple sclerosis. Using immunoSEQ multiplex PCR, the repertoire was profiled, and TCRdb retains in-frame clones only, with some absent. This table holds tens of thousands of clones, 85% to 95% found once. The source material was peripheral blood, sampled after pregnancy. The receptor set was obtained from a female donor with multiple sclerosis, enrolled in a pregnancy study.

In DNA, the CDR3 is TGTGCCAGCAGCCTGACAGGGGGTGTGTACGAGCAGTACTTC. Protein: CASSLTGGVYEQYF. The chain uses TRBV27 and TRBJ2-7; 9 nucleotides align to TRBD1. Germline CDR1 MNHEY, CDR2 SMNVEV (reference sequence). V lost 6 bases to trimming and J lost 4 bases; unmatched junction nucleotides: 7. CDR3 length equals 14 residues.

The CDR3 coding sequence is TGTGCCAGCAGTTTTGACAGGGGGCTTAACTATGGCTACACCTTC. Translation: CASSFDRGLNYGYTF. The chain combines TRBV27 with TRBJ1-2; 10 positions match TRBD1. The CDR3 is made up of 15 amino acids. Trimming removed 3 bases from V and 1 base from J; junction bases left unmatched: 2. CDR1 and CDR2 from the germline V gene are MNHEY and SMNVEV (reference sequence).

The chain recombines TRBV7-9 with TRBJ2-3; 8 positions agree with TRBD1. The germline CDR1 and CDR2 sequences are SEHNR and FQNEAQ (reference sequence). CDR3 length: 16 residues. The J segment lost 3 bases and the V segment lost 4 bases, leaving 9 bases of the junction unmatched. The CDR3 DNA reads TGTGCCAGCAGCTCTGGAACAGGGGGTGAAACAGATACGCAGTATTTT. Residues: CASSSGTGGETDTQYF.

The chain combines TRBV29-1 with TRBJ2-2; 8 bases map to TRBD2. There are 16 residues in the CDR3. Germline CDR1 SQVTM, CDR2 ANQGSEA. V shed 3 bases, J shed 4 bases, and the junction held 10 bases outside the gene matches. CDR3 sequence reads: CSVDDGLAGTTGELFF. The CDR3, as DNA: TGCAGCGTTGATGACGGGCTAGCGGGTACCACCGGGGAGCTGTTTTTT.

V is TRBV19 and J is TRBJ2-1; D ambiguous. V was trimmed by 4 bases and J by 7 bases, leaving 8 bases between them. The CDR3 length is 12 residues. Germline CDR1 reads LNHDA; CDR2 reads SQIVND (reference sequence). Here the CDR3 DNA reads TGTGCCAGTAGTACTAGTGGTAATGAGCAGTTCTTC. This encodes CASSTSGNEQFF.

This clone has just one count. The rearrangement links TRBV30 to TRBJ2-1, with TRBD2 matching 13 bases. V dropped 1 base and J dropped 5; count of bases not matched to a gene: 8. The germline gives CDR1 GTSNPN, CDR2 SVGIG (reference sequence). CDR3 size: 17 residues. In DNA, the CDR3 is TGTGCCTGGAGTGAAGACCGGACTAGCGGGAGCAACAATGAGCAGTTCTTC. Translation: CAWSEDRTSGSNNEQFF.

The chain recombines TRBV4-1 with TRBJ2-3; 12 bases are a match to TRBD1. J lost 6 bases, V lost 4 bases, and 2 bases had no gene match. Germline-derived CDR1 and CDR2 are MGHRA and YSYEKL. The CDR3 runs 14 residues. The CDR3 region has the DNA TGCGCCAGCAGCCTGGGACAGGGGGCCGATACGCAGTATTTT. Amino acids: CASSLGQGADTQYF.

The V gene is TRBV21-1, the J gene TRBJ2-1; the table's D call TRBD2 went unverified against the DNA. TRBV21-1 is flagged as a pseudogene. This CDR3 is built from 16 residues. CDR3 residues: CASSKAGGASYNEQFF. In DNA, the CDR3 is TGTGCCAGCAGCAAAGCGGGGGGGGCCTCCTACAATGAGCAGTTCTTC.

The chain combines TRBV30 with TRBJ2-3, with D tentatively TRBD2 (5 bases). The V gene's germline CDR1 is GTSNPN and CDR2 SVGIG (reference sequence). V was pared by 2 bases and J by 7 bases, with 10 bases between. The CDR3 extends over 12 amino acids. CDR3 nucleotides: TGTGCCTGGAGTTCTACGGGGTATACGCAGTATTTT. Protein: CAWSSTGYTQYF. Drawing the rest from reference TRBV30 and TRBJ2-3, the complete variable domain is SQTIHQWPATLVQPVGSPLSLECTVEGTSNPNLYWYRQAAGRGLQLLFYSVGIGQISSEVPQNLSASRPQDRQFILSSKKLLLSDSGFYLCAWSSTGYTQYFGPGTRLTVL.

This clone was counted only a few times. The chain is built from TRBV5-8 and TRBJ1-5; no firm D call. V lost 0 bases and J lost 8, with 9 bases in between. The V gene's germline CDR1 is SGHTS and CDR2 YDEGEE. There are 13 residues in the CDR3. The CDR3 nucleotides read TGTGCCAGCAGCTTGGCGGAGGCTGAGCCCCAGCATTTT. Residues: CASSLAEAEPQHF.

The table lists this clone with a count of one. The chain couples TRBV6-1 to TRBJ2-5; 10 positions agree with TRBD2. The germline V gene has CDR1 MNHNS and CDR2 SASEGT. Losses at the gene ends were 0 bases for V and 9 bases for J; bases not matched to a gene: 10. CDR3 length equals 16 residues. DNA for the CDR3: TGTGCCAGCAGTGAAGCGTACGGAGCGGGAGGGTCCGCCCAGTACTTC. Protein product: CASSEAYGAGGSAQYF.

CDR3 DNA: TGTGCCAGCTCACTGCAACAGCCGGGACAGGGAAAGGGCTACACCTTC. This translates into CASSLQQPGQGKGYTF. The J gene is TRBJ1-2, the V gene TRBV18; TRBD1 matches at 9 bases. Germline assignment: CDR1 KGHSH and CDR2 LQKENI. CDR3 length equals 16 residues. After removal of 4 bases from V and 8 bases from J, the junction contained 14 bases not matched to a gene. The variable domain in full, completed from reference TRBV18 and TRBJ1-2, reads NAGVMQNPRHLVRRRGQEARLRCSPMKGHSHVYWYRQLPEEGLKFMVYLQKENIIDESGMPKERFSAEFPKEGPSILRIQQVVRGDSAAYFCASSLQQPGQGKGYTFGSGTRLTVV.

The CDR3 nucleotides are TGTGCCAGCAGTTACCCCCTTGGCAAGGGGACTGAAGCTTTCTTT. Encoded protein: CASSYPLGKGTEAFF. This rearrangement joins TRBV6-7 to TRBJ1-1; a possible D gene is TRBD1 (5 bases). TRBV6-7 is noted as an ORF with a role that remains uncertain. The V gene lost 2 bases and the J gene lost 5 bases, with 15 bases spanning the gap. This CDR3 has 15 residues.

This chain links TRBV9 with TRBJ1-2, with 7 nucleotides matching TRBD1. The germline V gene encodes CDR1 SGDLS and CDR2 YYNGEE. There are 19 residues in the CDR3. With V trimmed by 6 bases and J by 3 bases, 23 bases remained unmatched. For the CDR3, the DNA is TGTGCCAGCACCCGGGACAGCCAATTCGGACGCAACCAATACTATGGCTACACCTTC. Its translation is CASTRDSQFGRNQYYGYTF.

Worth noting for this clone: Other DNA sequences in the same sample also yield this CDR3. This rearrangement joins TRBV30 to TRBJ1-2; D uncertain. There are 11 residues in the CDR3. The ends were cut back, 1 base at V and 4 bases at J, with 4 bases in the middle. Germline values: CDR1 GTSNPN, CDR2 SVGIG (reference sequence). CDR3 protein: CAWSASYGYTF. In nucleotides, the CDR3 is TGTGCCTGGAGTGCGAGCTATGGCTACACCTTC.

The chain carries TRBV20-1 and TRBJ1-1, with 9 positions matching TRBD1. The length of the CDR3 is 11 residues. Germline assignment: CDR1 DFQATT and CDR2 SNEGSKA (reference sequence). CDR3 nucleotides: TGCAGGGGACAGGGTGGAACTGAAGCTTTCTTT. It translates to CRGQGGTEAFF.

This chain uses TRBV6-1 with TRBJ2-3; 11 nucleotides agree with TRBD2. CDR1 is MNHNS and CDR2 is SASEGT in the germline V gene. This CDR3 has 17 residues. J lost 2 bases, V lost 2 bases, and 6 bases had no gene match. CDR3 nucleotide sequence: TGTGCCAGCAGTGAAATGATAGCGGGAGGGTACACAGATACGCAGTATTTT. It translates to CASSEMIAGGYTDTQYF.

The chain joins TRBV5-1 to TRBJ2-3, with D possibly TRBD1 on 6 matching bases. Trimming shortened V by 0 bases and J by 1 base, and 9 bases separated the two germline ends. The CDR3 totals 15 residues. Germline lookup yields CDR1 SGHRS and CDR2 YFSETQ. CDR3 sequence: CASSLAGDRTDTQYF. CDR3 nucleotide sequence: TGCGCCAGCAGCTTGGCAGGGGATCGCACAGATACGCAGTATTTT. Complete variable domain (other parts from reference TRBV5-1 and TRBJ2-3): KAGVTQTPRYLIKTRGQQVTLSCSPISGHRSVSWYQQTPGQGLQFLFEYFSETQRNKGNFPGRFSGRQFSNSRSEMNVSTLELGDSALYLCASSLAGDRTDTQYFGPGTRLTVL.

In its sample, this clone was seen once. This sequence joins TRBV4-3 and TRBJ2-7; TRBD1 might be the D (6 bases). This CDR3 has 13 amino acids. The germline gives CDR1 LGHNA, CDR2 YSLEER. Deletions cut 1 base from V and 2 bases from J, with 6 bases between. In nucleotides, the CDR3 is TGCGCCAGCAGCCAAGGGGACACCTACGAGCAGTACTTC. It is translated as CASSQGDTYEQYF.

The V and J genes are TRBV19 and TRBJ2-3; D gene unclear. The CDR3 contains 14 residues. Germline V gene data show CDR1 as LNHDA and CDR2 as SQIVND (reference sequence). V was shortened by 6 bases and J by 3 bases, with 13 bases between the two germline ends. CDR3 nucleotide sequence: TGTGCCAGTAGCCCCCAGGTTGGGACAGATACGCAGTATTTT. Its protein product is CASSPQVGTDTQYF.

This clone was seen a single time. The CDR3 DNA is TGCGCCAGCAGCTTGATTTCTCGGGTGCAAGAGACCCAGTACTTC. Its protein product is CASSLISRVQETQYF. V and J are TRBV5-1 and TRBJ2-5; no clear D gene. The CDR3 consists of 15 residues. CDR1 and CDR2 from the germline V gene are SGHRS and YFSETQ. Trimming cost V 1 base and J 2 bases, with 12 bases left between them.